This TCR beta chain was sequenced for a study of T cells in localized non-small cell lung cancer. Notes on this clone: Its antigen remains unidentified.

Germline loops: CDR1 SGHNT, CDR2 YENEEA. Trimming cost V 4 bases and J 1 base, with 19 bases left between them. This CDR3 is built from 17 residues. Only in-frame clones appear in the TCRdb table, and some are missing; sequencing was by immunoSEQ multiplex PCR. This table has about 59,000 clones, 80% to 95% appearing once. Study-wide results and caveats: A denser population of T cells in blood accompanied longer overall survival. The greatest T cell clonality was found in uninvolved adjacent lung (higher than in tumor).

Sequencing used peripheral blood, obtained before any cancer treatment. The clonotype comes from a man between 35 and 75 years old with stage I lung adenocarcinoma. V usage is TRBV11-3 and J usage is TRBJ1-1; possibly TRBD1 for D (6 bases). The DNA of the CDR3 is TGTGCCAGCAGCTCGACTGTGGCGACAGGATCGAACACTGAAGCTTTCTTT. Translation gives CASSSTVATGSNTEAFF. Based on the CDR3 plus reference TRBV11-3 and TRBJ1-1, the full variable domain is EAGVVQSPRYKIIEKKQPVAFWCNPISGHNTLYWYLQNLGQGPELLIRYENEEAVDDSQLPKDRFSAERLKGVDSTLKIQPAELGDSAVYLCASSSTVATGSNTEAFFGQGTRLTVV.